This T cell receptor (beta chain) was identified during a study of cytomegalovirus exposure and HLA in healthy donors. Notes on the study in general: In vitro, a few CMV-associated chains proved specific for CMV antigens.

Primers: 60 Vbeta forward and 13 Jbeta reverse. Original analysis: Counted up in a later analysis, unique TCR beta chains came to 65 million to 100 million, with some 11 million shared. TCRdb keeps only in-frame clones here, not all; method: immunoSEQ multiplex PCR. V and J calls plus clone size are reproduced from that table; the DNA served to infer D and trimming. There are approximately 120,000 clones in the sample; roughly 70% occur only once, and more than 3.5% lies in the top ten. On this clone itself: Antigen unknown.

CDR3 size: 16 residues. The germline V gene encodes CDR1 SGHTA and CDR2 FQGNSA. V trimming: 3 bases; J trimming: 1 base; junction bases outside the gene matches: 5. The origin of this receptor is a man aged 35-49 years in good health and CMV-seropositive. The J gene is TRBJ2-4, the V gene TRBV7-2, with 8 bases identical to TRBD2. Sequencing was done on a sample of PBMCs. The CDR3 DNA sequence: TGTGCCAGCAGCTTCTCCGCGGGAGGTGCCAAAAACATTCAGTACTTC. This encodes CASSFSAGGAKNIQYF.